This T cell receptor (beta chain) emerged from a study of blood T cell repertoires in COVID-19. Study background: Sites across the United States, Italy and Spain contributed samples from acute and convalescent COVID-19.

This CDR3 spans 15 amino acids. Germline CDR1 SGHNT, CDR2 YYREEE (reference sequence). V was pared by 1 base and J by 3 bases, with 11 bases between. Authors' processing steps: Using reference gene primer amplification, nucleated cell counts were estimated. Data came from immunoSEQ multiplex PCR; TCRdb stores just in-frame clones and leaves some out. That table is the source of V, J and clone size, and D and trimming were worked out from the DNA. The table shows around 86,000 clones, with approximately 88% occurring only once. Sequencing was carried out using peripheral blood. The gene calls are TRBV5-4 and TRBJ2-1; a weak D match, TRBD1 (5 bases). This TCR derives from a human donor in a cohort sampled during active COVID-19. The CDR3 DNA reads TGTGCCAGCAGCTTGAAGGGGCTCGGCTACAATGAGCAGTTCTTC. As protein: CASSLKGLGYNEQFF. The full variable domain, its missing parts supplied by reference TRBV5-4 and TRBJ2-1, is ETGVTQSPTHLIKTRGQQVTLRCSSQSGHNTVSWYQQALGQGPQFIFQYYREEENGRGNFPPRFSGLQFPNYSSELNVNALELDDSALYLCASSLKGLGYNEQFFGPGTRLTVL.